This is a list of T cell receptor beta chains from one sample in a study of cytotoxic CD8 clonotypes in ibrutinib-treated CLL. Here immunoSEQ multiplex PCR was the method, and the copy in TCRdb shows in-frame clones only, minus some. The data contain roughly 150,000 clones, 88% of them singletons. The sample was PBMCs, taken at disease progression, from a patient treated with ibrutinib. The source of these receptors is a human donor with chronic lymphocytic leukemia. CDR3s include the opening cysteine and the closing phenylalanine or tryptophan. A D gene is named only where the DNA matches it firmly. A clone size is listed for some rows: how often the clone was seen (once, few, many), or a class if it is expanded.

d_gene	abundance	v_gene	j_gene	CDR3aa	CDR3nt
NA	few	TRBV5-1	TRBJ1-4	CASSLVGTDLYEKLFF	TGCGCCAGCAGCTTGGTAGGCACCGACCTCTATGAAAAACTGTTTTTT
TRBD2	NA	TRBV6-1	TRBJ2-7	CATVPLAGPYEQYF	TGTGCCACCGTGCCACTAGCGGGGCCCTACGAGCAGTACTTC
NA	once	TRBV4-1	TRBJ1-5	CASSQVPNSNQPQHF	TGCGCCAGCAGCCAAGTACCAAATAGCAATCAGCCCCAGCATTTT
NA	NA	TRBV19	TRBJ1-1	CASTQGPGHYTEAFF	TGTGCCAGTACCCAAGGACCAGGGCACTACACTGAAGCTTTCTTT
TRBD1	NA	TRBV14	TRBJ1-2	CASSQGAGTGESEHGYTF	TGTGCCAGCAGCCAGGGTGCCGGGACAGGGGAGAGTGAGCATGGCTACACCTTC
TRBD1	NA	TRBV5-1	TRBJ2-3	CASSFAGGSWRADTQYF	TGCGCCAGCAGCTTTGCAGGGGGCTCTTGGCGCGCAGATACGCAGTATTTT
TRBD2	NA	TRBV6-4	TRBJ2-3	CASSESGRTTDTQYF	TGTGCCAGCAGTGAAAGCGGGAGAACCACAGATACGCAGTATTTT
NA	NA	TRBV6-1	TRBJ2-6	CASSEGGPPMSGANVLTF	TGTGCCAGCAGTGAGGGGGGCCCGCCGATGTCTGGGGCCAACGTCCTGACTTTC
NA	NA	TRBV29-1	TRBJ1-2	CSVEADLQAINYGYTF	TGCAGCGTTGAAGCAGACCTGCAGGCCATAAACTATGGCTACACCTTC
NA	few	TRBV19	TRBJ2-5	CASSSGTNFQETQYF	TGTGCCAGTAGTTCCGGGACAAACTTTCAAGAGACCCAGTACTTC
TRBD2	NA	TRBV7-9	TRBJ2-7	CASGSGNSYEQYF	TGTGCCAGCGGTAGCGGGAATTCATACGAGCAGTACTTC